This is a list of T cell receptor beta chains from one sample in a study of beta chain features in type 1 diabetes. Libraries were prepared by immunoSEQ multiplex PCR; TCRdb keeps only in-frame clonotypes and omits some of them. The table includes more than 250,000 clones, about 24% detected once. Sequencing was done on a sample of naive CD4+ T cells from blood. The origin of the receptors is a woman in her 30s with type 1 diabetes. Both conserved end residues are part of each CDR3. A D gene is named only where the DNA matches it firmly. Clone sizes are given selectively: once, few, many, or a class where the clone is expanded.

cdr3_aa: CSVETGDSFLGGYTF
cdr3_nt: TGCAGCGTTGAGACTGGGGACAGCTTTTTGGGTGGCTACACCTTC
clone_size: NA
j_call: TRBJ1-2
v_call: TRBV29-1
d_call: TRBD1

cdr3_aa: CASSAGLTSGGTTYEQYF
cdr3_nt: TGTGCCAGCAGCGCTGGGTTGACTAGCGGGGGGACAACCTACGAGCAGTACTTC
clone_size: NA
j_call: TRBJ2-7
v_call: TRBV9
d_call: TRBD2

cdr3_aa: CASSLYRTESGYTF
cdr3_nt: TGCGCCAGCAGCTTGTACAGGACAGAAAGTGGCTACACCTTC
clone_size: NA
j_call: TRBJ1-2
v_call: TRBV5-1
d_call: NA

cdr3_aa: CASSKARDGRGIDGYTF
cdr3_nt: TGTGCCAGCAGCAAAGCGAGGGACGGGAGGGGAATCGATGGCTACACCTTC
clone_size: NA
j_call: TRBJ1-2
v_call: TRBV21-1
d_call: NA

cdr3_aa: CASSSGVAVRADTQYF
cdr3_nt: TGTGCCAGCAGCTCAGGAGTAGCGGTCCGGGCAGATACGCAGTATTTT
clone_size: NA
j_call: TRBJ2-3
v_call: TRBV11-3
d_call: NA

cdr3_aa: CASSSLLLADTYNEQFF
cdr3_nt: TGCGCCAGCAGCTCCCTTTTATTGGCGGACACCTACAATGAGCAGTTCTTC
clone_size: few
j_call: TRBJ2-1
v_call: TRBV5-1
d_call: NA

cdr3_aa: CASSGLADYNEQFF
cdr3_nt: TGTGCCAGCTCGGGACTAGCGGACTACAATGAGCAGTTCTTC
clone_size: NA
j_call: TRBJ2-1
v_call: TRBV18
d_call: TRBD2

cdr3_aa: CASTTGTVDNQPQHF
cdr3_nt: TGTGCCAGTACCACAGGGACCGTAGACAATCAGCCCCAGCATTTT
clone_size: few
j_call: TRBJ1-5
v_call: TRBV19
d_call: NA

cdr3_aa: CASSLQAGGTDTQYF
cdr3_nt: TGTGCCAGCAGCCTACAGGCGGGAGGCACAGATACGCAGTATTTT
clone_size: NA
j_call: TRBJ2-3
v_call: TRBV7-2
d_call: TRBD2

cdr3_aa: CASSLNLLSNQPQHF
cdr3_nt: TGCGCCAGCAGCCTTAACTTACTTAGCAATCAGCCCCAGCATTTT
clone_size: NA
j_call: TRBJ1-5
v_call: TRBV4-1
d_call: NA

cdr3_aa: CAISGAGAYGYTF
cdr3_nt: TGTGCCATCAGTGGGGCAGGGGCCTATGGCTACACCTTC
clone_size: NA
j_call: TRBJ1-2
v_call: TRBV10-3
d_call: NA

cdr3_aa: CASSGGGGKQFF
cdr3_nt: TGTGCCAGCAGTGGGGGAGGGGGGAAGCAGTTCTTC
clone_size: NA
j_call: TRBJ2-1
v_call: TRBV2
d_call: NA

cdr3_aa: CASSPDSSYNEQFF
cdr3_nt: TGTGCCAGCAGCCCAGACAGCTCCTACAATGAGCAGTTCTTC
clone_size: few
j_call: TRBJ2-1
v_call: TRBV7-3
d_call: NA

cdr3_aa: CSVGSSGNSYNEQFF
cdr3_nt: TGCAGCGTTGGCTCCAGCGGGAACTCCTACAATGAGCAGTTCTTC
clone_size: NA
j_call: TRBJ2-1
v_call: TRBV29-1
d_call: TRBD2

cdr3_aa: CSVAGWETQYF
cdr3_nt: TGCAGCGTCGCCGGTTGGGAGACCCAGTACTTC
clone_size: few
j_call: TRBJ2-5
v_call: TRBV29-1
d_call: NA